Only a few counts were recorded for the clone carrying this T cell receptor beta chain. Its target is not known. The data stem from a study of vaccination and CD4 T cells after COVID-19. Study context: Overlapping spike peptides of SARS-CoV-2, HCoV-NL63, HCoV-OC43 and HCoV-229E were used, and cells were stimulated with them.

Germline CDR1 and CDR2: MNHNS and SASEGT. This CDR3 spans 13 amino acids. With 4 bases removed from V and 7 bases from J, the gap between germline ends came to 13 bases. Time point described: late sampling 161 to 241 days after vaccination in three convalescent patients. Treatment of the sample: roughly nine-day PBMC culture with coronavirus spike peptide pools or control peptides (ViraFEST assay). Sequencing of cultured CD4+ T cell DNA used the Oncomine TCR Beta short-read assay. Via MiXCR, TCRdb re-called the PCR reads, giving one row per CDR3 protein. Of under 30,000 distinct CDR3 sequences in the sample, roughly 41% were seen once.

V and J are TRBV6-1 and TRBJ1-2; no firm D call. The source was CD4+ T cells from blood, cultured in vitro, collected about 7 months after SARS-CoV-2 vaccination. The clonotype comes from a human donor who had recovered from COVID-19. The CDR3 here is CASSGTEIGGYTF. The DNA for the CDR3 is TGTGCCAGCAGTGGGACGGAGATCGGTGGCTACACCTTC.